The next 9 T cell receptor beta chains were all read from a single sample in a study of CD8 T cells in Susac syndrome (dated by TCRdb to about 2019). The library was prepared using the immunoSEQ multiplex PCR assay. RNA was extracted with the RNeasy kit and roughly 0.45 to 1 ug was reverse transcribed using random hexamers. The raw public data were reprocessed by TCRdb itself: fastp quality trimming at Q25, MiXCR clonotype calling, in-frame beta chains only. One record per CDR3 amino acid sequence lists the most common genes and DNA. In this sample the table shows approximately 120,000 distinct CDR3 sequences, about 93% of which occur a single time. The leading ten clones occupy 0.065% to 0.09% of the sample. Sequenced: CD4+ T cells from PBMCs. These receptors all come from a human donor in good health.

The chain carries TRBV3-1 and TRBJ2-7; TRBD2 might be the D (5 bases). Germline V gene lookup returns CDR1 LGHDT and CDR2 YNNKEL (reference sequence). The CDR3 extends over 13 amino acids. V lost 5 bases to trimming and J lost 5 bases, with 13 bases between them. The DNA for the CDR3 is TGTGCCAGCAGCAACAGCGGTGGTGACGAGCAGTACTTC. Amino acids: CASSNSGGDEQYF.

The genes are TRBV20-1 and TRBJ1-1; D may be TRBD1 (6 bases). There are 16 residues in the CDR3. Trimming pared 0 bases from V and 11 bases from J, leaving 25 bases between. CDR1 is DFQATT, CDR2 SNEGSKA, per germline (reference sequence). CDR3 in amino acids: CSAREPGATPSIGAFF. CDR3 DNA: TGCAGTGCTAGAGAACCAGGGGCTACACCTAGTATTGGCGCTTTCTTT.

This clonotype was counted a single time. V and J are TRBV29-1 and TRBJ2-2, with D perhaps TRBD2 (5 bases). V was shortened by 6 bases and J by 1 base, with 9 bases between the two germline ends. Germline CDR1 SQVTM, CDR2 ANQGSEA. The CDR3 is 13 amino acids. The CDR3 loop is CSVWGENTGELFF. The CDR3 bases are TGCAGCGTGTGGGGAGAGAACACCGGGGAGCTGTTTTTT.

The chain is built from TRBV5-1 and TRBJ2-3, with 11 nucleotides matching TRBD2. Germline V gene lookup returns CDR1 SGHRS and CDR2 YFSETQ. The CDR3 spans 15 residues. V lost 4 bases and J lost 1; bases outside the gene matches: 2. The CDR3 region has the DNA TGCGCCAGCAGCGAGGGACTAGCGGGCACAGATACGCAGTATTTT. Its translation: CASSEGLAGTDTQYF.

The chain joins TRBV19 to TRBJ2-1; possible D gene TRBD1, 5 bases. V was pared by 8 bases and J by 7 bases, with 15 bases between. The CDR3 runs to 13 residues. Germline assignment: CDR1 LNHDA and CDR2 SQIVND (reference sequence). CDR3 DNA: TGTGCCAGTCGCGGTACAGGATGGAATGAGCAGTTCTTC. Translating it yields CASRGTGWNEQFF.

The CDR3 loop reads CSVGGQGTEAFF. The DNA of the CDR3 is TGCAGCGTTGGGGGGCAGGGGACTGAAGCTTTCTTT. The chain joins TRBV29-1 to TRBJ1-1, with D possibly matching TRBD1 (6 bases). The CDR3 is 12 residues long. Trimming cost V 4 bases and J 5 bases, with 11 bases left between them. Germline CDR1 SQVTM, CDR2 ANQGSEA.

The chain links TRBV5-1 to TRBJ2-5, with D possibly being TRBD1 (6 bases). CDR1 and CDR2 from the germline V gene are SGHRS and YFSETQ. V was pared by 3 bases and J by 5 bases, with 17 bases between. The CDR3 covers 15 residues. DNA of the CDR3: TGCGCCAGCAGCTACCAGGGGACCCGGGGTGAGACCCAGTACTTC. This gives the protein CASSYQGTRGETQYF.

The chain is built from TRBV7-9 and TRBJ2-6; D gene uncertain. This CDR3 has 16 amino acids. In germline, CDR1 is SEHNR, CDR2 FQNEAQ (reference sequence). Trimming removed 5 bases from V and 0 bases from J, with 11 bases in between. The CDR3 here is CASSPTRDSGANVLTF. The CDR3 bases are TGTGCCAGCAGCCCCACAAGGGACTCTGGGGCCAACGTCCTGACTTTC.

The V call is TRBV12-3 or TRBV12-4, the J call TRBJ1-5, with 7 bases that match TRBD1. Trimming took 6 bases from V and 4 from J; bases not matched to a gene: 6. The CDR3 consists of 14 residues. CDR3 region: CASSSSRGNQPQHF. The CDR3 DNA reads TGTGCCAGCAGCTCTAGCAGGGGGAATCAGCCCCAGCATTTT.